This T cell receptor (beta chain) is drawn from a study of control samples from healthy donors and cancer patients. Using immunoSEQ multiplex PCR, the repertoire was profiled, and TCRdb retains in-frame clones only, with some absent. Counted here are 170,000 or so clones, approximately 92% occurring once; the ten biggest clones make up more than 1.1%. This CDR3 has 16 amino acids. Trimming cost V 4 bases and J 2 bases; bases outside gene matches: 2. CDR1 and CDR2 (germline): MNHEY, SMNVEV (reference sequence). Specimen: blood. The origin of this receptor is a man aged 18-30 years in good health. This chain uses TRBV27 with TRBJ2-3, with 14 bases fitting TRBD2. CDR3 coding DNA: TGTGCCAGCAGTTGGACTAGCGGGGGGTTCACAGATACGCAGTATTTT. Protein product: CASSWTSGGFTDTQYF.